This T cell receptor (beta chain) comes out of a study of blood T cell repertoires in COVID-19. V lost 3 bases and J lost 2, with 14 bases in between. Germline CDR1 reads SGHAT; CDR2 reads FQNNGV. This CDR3 spans 16 amino acids. Profiling relied on immunoSEQ multiplex PCR, and the TCRdb table lists in-frame clones only, not all of them. The table records some 200,000 clones, 80% to 90% of them present only once. The source of this sequence is a middle-aged man who had recovered from COVID-19. What was sequenced was PBMCs or T cells enriched from blood (not recorded which). The chain links TRBV11-2 to TRBJ2-1; D is unresolved. The CDR3: CASSLVVRIAYNEQFF. The CDR3 bases are TGTGCCAGCAGCTTGGTGGTGCGGATAGCCTACAATGAGCAGTTCTTC.